These T cell receptor beta chains were read from a single sample in a study of PD-L1 blockade in urothelial cancer. TCRdb keeps only in-frame clones here, not all; method: immunoSEQ multiplex PCR. In the table there are over 65,000 clones, roughly 80% of which are singletons. The sequences come from PBMCs, collected around atezolizumab (anti-PD-L1) treatment. Receptor source: a man between 65 and 79 years old with urothelial cancer. CDR3s include the opening cysteine and the closing phenylalanine or tryptophan. The D gene is left open where the match is weak. Clone sizes are given selectively: once, few, many, or a class where the clone is expanded.

v_gene: TRBV19
d_gene: NA
j_gene: TRBJ2-7
abundance: NA
CDR3nt: TGTGCCAGTAGTTACCGGTTTCTCGGCTACGAGCAGTACTTC
CDR3aa: CASSYRFLGYEQYF

v_gene: TRBV27
d_gene: TRBD2
j_gene: TRBJ2-1
abundance: NA
CDR3nt: TGTGCCACCCAAAGCGGGGCCGCCTACAATGAGCAGTTCTTC
CDR3aa: CATQSGAAYNEQFF

v_gene: TRBV5-6
d_gene: TRBD2
j_gene: TRBJ2-2
abundance: medium-sized
CDR3nt: TGTGCCAGCAGCTGGGGGACTAGCGGAACCGGCACCGGGGAGCTGTTTTTT
CDR3aa: CASSWGTSGTGTGELFF

v_gene: TRBV6-1
d_gene: NA
j_gene: TRBJ2-3
abundance: few
CDR3nt: TGTGCCAGCAGTGAAGCTTGGAGGCAAACAGATACGCAGTATTTT
CDR3aa: CASSEAWRQTDTQYF

v_gene: TRBV6-5
d_gene: NA
j_gene: TRBJ1-2
abundance: NA
CDR3nt: TGTGCCAGCACCCCAGGACAAGCTAACTATGGCTACACCTTC
CDR3aa: CASTPGQANYGYTF

v_gene: TRBV4-1
d_gene: TRBD2
j_gene: TRBJ2-7
abundance: NA
CDR3nt: TGCGCCAGCAGCCAAGCTCCTTTCGGGGGGACTTACGAGCAGTACTTC
CDR3aa: CASSQAPFGGTYEQYF

v_gene: TRBV27
d_gene: TRBD2
j_gene: TRBJ2-1
abundance: NA
CDR3nt: TGTGCCAGCAGTCCGTTTGCGACTAGCGGGAGTCACGAGCGGAATGAGCAGTTCTTC
CDR3aa: CASSPFATSGSHERNEQFF

v_gene: TRBV5-1
d_gene: NA
j_gene: TRBJ2-5
abundance: NA
CDR3nt: TGCGCCAGCAGCCCTCTTGGGGAGCTTGAGACCCAGTACTTC
CDR3aa: CASSPLGELETQYF

v_gene: TRBV27
d_gene: NA
j_gene: TRBJ2-7
abundance: NA
CDR3nt: TGTGCCAGCAGCGCTAGCTTTGCGGGTCGCGAGCAGTACTTC
CDR3aa: CASSASFAGREQYF

v_gene: TRBV10-2
d_gene: TRBD2
j_gene: TRBJ2-3
abundance: NA
CDR3nt: TGCGCCAGCAGGCTAGCGGGCCAATCCCCCAGCCAGTATTTT
CDR3aa: CASRLAGQSPSQYF

v_gene: TRBV5-1
d_gene: NA
j_gene: TRBJ2-7
abundance: NA
CDR3nt: TGCGCCAGCAAGGTCGTCGGTGGGGCCCCGCAAGAGCAGTACTTC
CDR3aa: CASKVVGGAPQEQYF

v_gene: TRBV28
d_gene: TRBD2
j_gene: TRBJ2-3
abundance: NA
CDR3nt: TGTGCCAGCAGTTGGAGCTGGGAGGGCTGGGTTAGCCTAAGCACAGATACGCAGTATTTT
CDR3aa: CASSWSWEGWVSLSTDTQYF

v_gene: TRBV15
d_gene: NA
j_gene: TRBJ1-5
abundance: NA
CDR3nt: TGTGCCACCAGCATCGTTCTACAGGGAGCGGATCAGCCCCAGCATTTT
CDR3aa: CATSIVLQGADQPQHF

v_gene: TRBV25-1
d_gene: TRBD1
j_gene: TRBJ2-4
abundance: NA
CDR3nt: TGTGCCAGCAGTGAATTGGGCACAGGGGGGAAAAACATTCAGTACTTC
CDR3aa: CASSELGTGGKNIQYF

v_gene: TRBV18
d_gene: TRBD2
j_gene: TRBJ2-2
abundance: NA
CDR3nt: TGTGCCAGCTCAACCAGTCCAGCGGGGGCACCCCAGTCCACCGGGGAGCTGTTTTTT
CDR3aa: CASSTSPAGAPQSTGELFF

v_gene: TRBV2
d_gene: TRBD1
j_gene: TRBJ2-2
abundance: NA
CDR3nt: TGTGCCAGCAGCGGACAGGGGGCGGTTACCGGGGAGCTGTTTTTT
CDR3aa: CASSGQGAVTGELFF

v_gene: TRBV4-1
d_gene: NA
j_gene: TRBJ2-7
abundance: NA
CDR3nt: TGCGCCAGCAGCCAAGGACAGAACGAGCAGTACTTC
CDR3aa: CASSQGQNEQYF

v_gene: TRBV2
d_gene: TRBD2
j_gene: TRBJ2-2
abundance: NA
CDR3nt: TGTGCCAGCACTCGGGCTAGCGGGGCCGGGGAGCTGTTTTTT
CDR3aa: CASTRASGAGELFF

v_gene: TRBV11-2
d_gene: NA
j_gene: TRBJ2-1
abundance: NA
CDR3nt: TGTGCCAGCAGCTTAGAAGTGGGGGCGCGGGCCAATGAGCAGTTCTTC
CDR3aa: CASSLEVGARANEQFF

v_gene: TRBV28
d_gene: NA
j_gene: TRBJ2-3
abundance: NA
CDR3nt: TGTGCCAGCTTTCCCCCTAGGGGACACCCCAGCACAGATACGCAGTATTTT
CDR3aa: CASFPPRGHPSTDTQYF

v_gene: TRBV7-9
d_gene: NA
j_gene: TRBJ1-4
abundance: NA
CDR3nt: TGTGCCAGCAGTAGTCTCGGGGGATCGGAAAAACTGTTTTTT
CDR3aa: CASSSLGGSEKLFF

v_gene: TRBV28
d_gene: NA
j_gene: TRBJ1-2
abundance: NA
CDR3nt: TGTGCCAGCAGTTCCGGACAGCGCTACACCTTC
CDR3aa: CASSSGQRYTF

v_gene: TRBV5-4
d_gene: TRBD2
j_gene: TRBJ2-1
abundance: few
CDR3nt: TGTGCCAGCAGCCTGGGACTAGCGGGAGACCATGAGCAGTTCTTC
CDR3aa: CASSLGLAGDHEQFF

v_gene: TRBV6-5
d_gene: NA
j_gene: TRBJ1-2
abundance: NA
CDR3nt: TGTGCCAGCAGTTACGGTGGGGGGGTTGTGGCTGGCTACACCTTC
CDR3aa: CASSYGGGVVAGYTF

v_gene: TRBV11-2
d_gene: NA
j_gene: TRBJ1-4
abundance: NA
CDR3nt: TGTGCCAGCAGGTTATCCGGGGAAAATGAAAAACTGTTTTTT
CDR3aa: CASRLSGENEKLFF

v_gene: TRBV5-1
d_gene: TRBD1
j_gene: TRBJ2-7
abundance: NA
CDR3nt: TGCGCCAGCAGCTACGGACAGGGGGCTTACGAGCAGTACTTC
CDR3aa: CASSYGQGAYEQYF

v_gene: TRBV11-2
d_gene: TRBD2
j_gene: TRBJ2-7
abundance: once
CDR3nt: TGTGCCGCCCAGGCGCTAGCGGGACCCTACGAGCAGTACTTC
CDR3aa: CAAQALAGPYEQYF

v_gene: TRBV7-6
d_gene: TRBD2
j_gene: TRBJ2-1
abundance: NA
CDR3nt: TGTGCCAGCACCTACAGCGGGAGACAGGTCAATGAGCAGTTCTTC
CDR3aa: CASTYSGRQVNEQFF

v_gene: TRBV9
d_gene: NA
j_gene: TRBJ2-5
abundance: NA
CDR3nt: TGTGCCAGCAGCCCCATGGGGAGTTTTCAAGAGACCCAGTACTTC
CDR3aa: CASSPMGSFQETQYF

v_gene: TRBV7-2
d_gene: TRBD2
j_gene: TRBJ2-7
abundance: NA
CDR3nt: TGTGCCAGCAGCTTCGGGACTAGCGGGATGGGTGAGCAGTACTTC
CDR3aa: CASSFGTSGMGEQYF

v_gene: TRBV7-3
d_gene: TRBD2
j_gene: TRBJ2-1
abundance: NA
CDR3nt: TGTGCCAGCAGCTTAAGCGGCGGGGGGCACAATGAGCAGTTCTTC
CDR3aa: CASSLSGGGHNEQFF

v_gene: TRBV10-2
d_gene: TRBD1
j_gene: TRBJ2-2
abundance: NA
CDR3nt: TGCGCCAGCAGGGGGTGGACAGGCATGGACACCGGGGAGCTGTTTTTT
CDR3aa: CASRGWTGMDTGELFF

v_gene: TRBV10-3
d_gene: TRBD2
j_gene: TRBJ2-3
abundance: once
CDR3nt: TGTGCCATCGGAAAAACTAGCGGGAGCACAGATACGCAGTATTTT
CDR3aa: CAIGKTSGSTDTQYF

v_gene: TRBV28
d_gene: NA
j_gene: TRBJ2-2
abundance: once
CDR3nt: TGTGCCGGGCGGGAGAACACCGGGGAGCTGTTTTTT
CDR3aa: CAGRENTGELFF